This TCR beta chain was profiled in a study of tumor and adjacent non-tumor tissue in lung cancer. Three rounds of nested PCR, following a modified ARM-PCR protocol, produced the TCRbeta library. TCRdb ran MiXCR on the multiplex PCR reads and lists one entry per CDR3 protein. The sample lists around 140,000 distinct CDR3 sequences; around 65% were seen once. On this clonotype: As yet, its antigen is unknown. Being one base from a much bigger clone, this may be a read error.

The template was RNA from unsorted bulk tissue. Findings and limits, study-wide: Significantly higher TCR diversity was found in tumor than normal lung. Normal lung showed higher cumulative top 100 clone frequency than tumor.

V lost 1 base and J 12 bases, leaving 10 bases between the germline ends. The CDR3 covers 12 residues. The sequencing sample was made of lung tumor tissue. This chain links TRBV12-3 or TRBV12-4 with TRBJ2-1; D ambiguous. This sequence originates from a man aged 60-69 years with small cell lung cancer. CDR3 region: CASSLGGLGQFF. The CDR3 DNA reads TGTGCCAGCAGTTTAGGGGGTTTGGGGCAGTTCTTC.